This paragraph reports one T cell receptor beta chain. Different DNA sequences within this sample yield the same CDR3. This sample is drawn from a study of blood T cell repertoires in COVID-19. Sequencing was performed with immunoSEQ multiplex PCR; in TCRdb, only in-frame clones are kept and a portion is missing. The sample consists of about 350,000 clones, 86% of them appearing once. The CDR3 has 15 amino acids. Germline V CDR1 and CDR2: SGHRS, YFSETQ. Unmatched junction bases numbered 4, after V lost 5 bases and J lost 1 base. The chain employs TRBV5-1 and TRBJ2-3; 10 nucleotides line up with TRBD2. The TCR was taken from a woman aged 60 to 75 with COVID-19, enrolled during active disease. Material for sequencing was peripheral blood. The CDR3 reads CASSSGTSGTDTQYF. The CDR3 nucleotides are TGCGCCAGCAGTTCCGGGACTAGCGGCACAGATACGCAGTATTTT.